This entry describes one T cell receptor (beta chain). Its specificity is unknown. Clones were read by immunoSEQ multiplex PCR, and TCRdb kept only the in-frame ones, dropping some. Of about 56,000 clones listed, 86% are singletons. The data derive from a study of T cell responses to AZD1222 COVID-19 vaccine. The CDR3 loop spans 18 amino acids. The V gene end was trimmed by 3 bases and the J gene end by 1 base; junction bases not matched to a gene: 10. Germline CDR1 SGDLS, CDR2 YYNGEE. General observations from the study: Spike-specific TCRs gained breadth and depth after people received two AZD1222 doses. Females made up more of the donors, who were largely white British, and clonal diversity may have come out too low.

This clonotype originated in an adult who received the AZD1222 COVID-19 vaccine. This rearrangement joins TRBV9 to TRBJ2-5; 12 bases are shared with TRBD2. Sequenced material: peripheral blood, taken 28 days after the second AZD1222 dose. The CDR3 sequence is CASSESGLAGGGQETQYF. Here the CDR3 DNA reads TGTGCCAGCAGCGAGTCGGGACTAGCGGGCGGGGGCCAAGAGACCCAGTACTTC.